The 19 T cell receptor beta chains listed next were all sequenced from one sample in a study of CD8+ T cells in alopecia areata. RNA, once extracted, was reverse transcribed into cDNA for use as the sequencing template. Sequenced by immunoSEQ multiplex PCR; TCRdb stores in-frame clones only, minus some. The sample lists more than 200,000 clones, approximately 61% seen once, with around 1.2% in the top ten. The sample was CD4+ T cells sorted from blood, taken at week 0. All receptors derive from a human donor with alopecia areata.

The rearrangement uses TRBV5-6 and TRBJ1-2; TRBD1 agrees at 9 bases. V lost 0 bases, J lost 4 bases, and 1 base stayed unmatched. CDR1 and CDR2 from the germline V gene are SGHDT and YYEEEE. The CDR3 has 14 amino acids. The CDR3 loop reads CASSLGQGVYGYTF. The CDR3 DNA follows: TGTGCCAGCAGCTTGGGACAGGGGGTCTATGGCTACACCTTC.

The chain recombines TRBV29-1 with TRBJ1-5; D possibly corresponds to TRBD1 (5 bases). This CDR3 spans 14 amino acids. In germline, CDR1 is SQVTM, CDR2 ANQGSEA. The ends were cut back, 7 bases at V and 7 bases at J, with 20 bases in the middle. CDR3 sequence (DNA): TGCAGCGCCGGCCGGGGCGGCCCCGGCCAGCCCCAGCATTTT. Protein sequence: CSAGRGGPGQPQHF.

The chain couples TRBV15 to TRBJ2-1; a weak D match, TRBD1 (6 bases). This CDR3 comprises 12 residues. Germline loops: CDR1 LNHNV, CDR2 YYDKDF (reference sequence). Trimming stripped 3 bases from V and 12 bases from J, with 12 bases between. The CDR3 sequence: CATSSLQGSQFF. The CDR3 DNA reads TGTGCCACCAGCAGTCTACAGGGATCGCAGTTCTTC.

The genes are TRBV5-1 and TRBJ2-7, with 8 bases that match TRBD1. The CDR3 contains 14 residues. Per the germline V gene, CDR1 is SGHRS and CDR2 is YFSETQ. The V gene end was trimmed by 0 bases and the J gene end by 6 bases; junction bases not matched to a gene: 5. The CDR3 is CASSLGQGSGEQYF. The CDR3 DNA reads as TGCGCCAGCAGCTTGGGACAGGGGAGTGGCGAGCAGTACTTC.

This sequence joins TRBV19 and TRBJ1-5; D is uncertain. This CDR3 region has 15 residues. The germline V gene encodes CDR1 LNHDA and CDR2 SQIVND (reference sequence). V was trimmed by 5 bases and J by 5 bases, leaving 16 bases between them. The CDR3 here is CASSPIIKDYQPQHF. In nucleotides, the CDR3 is TGTGCCAGTAGTCCGATTATTAAAGATTATCAGCCCCAGCATTTT.

This clone was seen more than once but under ten times. Other nucleotide sequences from this sample produce the same CDR3. The chain combines TRBV29-1 with TRBJ2-5; TRBD1 matches 7 bases. CDR3 length equals 12 residues. The trim removed 7 bases at V and 5 bases at J, leaving 7 bases unmatched. Germline V gene lookup returns CDR1 SQVTM and CDR2 ANQGSEA. The CDR3 sequence is CSAMTGSETQYF. CDR3 sequence (DNA): TGCAGCGCAATGACAGGGTCGGAGACCCAGTACTTC. The variable domain in full, with the rest retrieved from reference TRBV29-1 and TRBJ2-5, is SAVISQKPSRDICQRGTSLTIQCQVDSQVTMMFWYRQQPGQSLTLIATANQGSEATYESGFVIDKFPISRPNLTFSTLTVSNMSPEDSSIYLCSAMTGSETQYFGPGTRLLVL.

A few counts support this clone. The J gene is TRBJ2-5, the V gene TRBV7-2; TRBD2 might be the D (5 bases). The CDR3 covers 16 residues. Trimming removed 0 bases from V and 7 bases from J, with 18 bases in between. Germline assignment: CDR1 SGHTA and CDR2 FQGNSA. CDR3 sequence reads: CASSLAERGLPPTQYF. DNA of the CDR3: TGTGCCAGCAGCTTAGCTGAGCGCGGACTCCCCCCGACCCAGTACTTC.

This chain links TRBV29-1 with TRBJ2-7; D tentatively fits TRBD1 or TRBD2 (5 bases each). V was pared by 6 bases and J by 5 bases, with 23 bases between. The CDR3 covers 15 residues. CDR1 and CDR2 from the germline V gene are SQVTM and ANQGSEA. The CDR3 DNA sequence: TGCAGCGTGGGTGGGGACGGTAGGTCCCTGGACGAGCAGTACTTC. Its protein product is CSVGGDGRSLDEQYF.

Comment on this clone: Other DNA variants within this sample encode the same CDR3. The chain uses TRBV29-1 and TRBJ1-2, with D possibly TRBD1 on 6 matching bases. Germline values: CDR1 SQVTM, CDR2 ANQGSEA. V lost 5 bases to trimming and J lost 4 bases, with 8 bases between them. The CDR3 runs 11 residues. CDR3 bases: TGCAGCGTTCTGGACAGCTATGGCTACACCTTC. It codes for CSVLDSYGYTF.

V and J are TRBV4-3 and TRBJ1-2; 9 positions match TRBD1. The CDR3 spans 15 residues. Germline V gene lookup returns CDR1 LGHNA and CDR2 YSLEER. Trimming took 8 bases from V and 5 from J; bases not matched to a gene: 12. The CDR3 region is CASRASGTGFYGYTF. Here the CDR3 DNA reads TGCGCCAGCCGAGCTTCCGGGACAGGGTTTTATGGCTACACCTTC.

V gene TRBV7-2 combines with J gene TRBJ2-3; 7 bases align to TRBD1. Germline CDR1 reads SGHTA; CDR2 reads FQGNSA. This CDR3 is built from 12 residues. V was clipped by 5 bases and J by 6 bases; unmatched bases: 2. The CDR3 nucleotides read TGTGCCAGCAGCATACAGGGGGATACGCAGTATTTT. Its translation is CASSIQGDTQYF.

V is TRBV29-1 and J is TRBJ1-1, with D unresolved. CDR1 is SQVTM, CDR2 ANQGSEA, per germline. CDR3 length: 10 residues. Trimming shortened V by 4 bases and J by 6 bases, and 6 bases separated the two germline ends. The chain's CDR3 is CSVVGSEAFF. The CDR3 region has the DNA TGCAGCGTTGTAGGATCTGAAGCTTTCTTT.

A few counts support this clone. The J gene is TRBJ1-2, the V gene TRBV5-6, with TRBD1 matching over 9 bases. The CDR3 contains 14 residues. The V gene's germline CDR1 is SGHDT and CDR2 YYEEEE. Trimming took 4 bases from V and 0 from J; bases not matched to a gene: 1. As DNA, the CDR3 is TGTGCCAGCAGCGGGACAGGGACTAACTATGGCTACACCTTC. This gives the protein CASSGTGTNYGYTF.

The V gene is TRBV5-6, the J gene TRBJ2-3; tentatively, D is TRBD2 (5 bases). CDR1 and CDR2 (germline): SGHDT, YYEEEE. Trimming took off 3 bases at V and 1 base at J, with 12 bases between the two ends. The CDR3 sequence is 15 residues long. The CDR3 coding sequence is TGTGCCAGCAGCTACGGGATATACGGCACAGATACGCAGTATTTT. Protein product: CASSYGIYGTDTQYF. Complete variable domain (other parts from reference TRBV5-6 and TRBJ2-3): DAGVTQSPTHLIKTRGQQVTLRCSPKSGHDTVSWYQQALGQGPQFIFQYYEEEERQRGNFPDRFSGHQFPNYSSELNVNALLLGDSALYLCASSYGIYGTDTQYFGPGTRLTVL.

The rearrangement links TRBV19 to TRBJ2-1; TRBD2 agrees at 7 bases. V shed 4 bases and J 6 bases; nucleotides not matched to a gene: 12. This CDR3 is built from 16 residues. Germline V gene lookup returns CDR1 LNHDA and CDR2 SQIVND (reference sequence). The CDR3 sequence is CASSTLPGGFSNEQFF. The CDR3 nucleotides are TGTGCCAGTAGTACCCTTCCGGGGGGTTTTTCCAATGAGCAGTTCTTC.

A single count supports this clone. V and J are TRBV7-3 and TRBJ2-2; 8 bases align to TRBD2. V gave up 5 bases and J gave up 0 bases; unmatched junction bases: 11. Germline CDR1 and CDR2: SGHTA and FQGTGA. This CDR3 comprises 18 residues. CDR3 coding DNA: TGTGCCAGCAGCGACCCGGGAGGGAATTTCCCGAACACCGGGGAGCTGTTTTTT. Its translation is CASSDPGGNFPNTGELFF.

There are a few counts of this clone. The J gene is TRBJ2-2, the V gene TRBV29-1, with unresolved D. Trimming removed 2 bases at V and 1 base at J, with 5 bases between. The CDR3 totals 13 residues. The germline V gene encodes CDR1 SQVTM and CDR2 ANQGSEA. CDR3 sequence: CSVEPENTGELFF. The CDR3 bases are TGCAGCGTTGAACCCGAGAACACCGGGGAGCTGTTTTTT.

The chain uses TRBV27 and TRBJ2-7, with D possibly called TRBD1 or TRBD2 (6 bases each). Trimming stripped 2 bases from V and 2 bases from J, with 13 bases between. Germline loops: CDR1 MNHEY, CDR2 SMNVEV (reference sequence). This CDR3 region has 15 residues. Here the CDR3 DNA reads TGTGCCAGCAGTTTAGTCCTGGGGGGCGCCTACGAGCAGTACTTC. Translated, it gives CASSLVLGGAYEQYF.

The table lists this clone with a few counts. Other DNA sequences in the same sample also yield this CDR3. This chain uses TRBV6-6 with TRBJ2-6; weak D call: TRBD1 (6 bases). In germline, CDR1 is MNHNY, CDR2 SVGAGI (reference sequence). The CDR3 totals 15 residues. Trimming removed 5 bases at V and 1 base at J, with 9 bases between. The chain's CDR3 is CASSTQGSGANVLTF. As DNA, the CDR3 is TGTGCCAGCAGTACACAGGGTTCTGGGGCCAACGTCCTGACTTTC.